Listed below are T cell receptor beta chains from one sample, sequenced in a study of shared clonotypes between healthy human individuals. Here immunoSEQ multiplex PCR was the method, and the copy in TCRdb shows in-frame clones only, minus some. The profile shows about 2 million clones, just under 95% of them singletons. Source material: naive CD8+ T cells sorted from blood. The origin of the receptors is a man aged 18 to 29 in good health. Each CDR3 is given with its conserved first and last residue. The order of the fields is V gene, clone size, J gene, D gene, CDR3 DNA, CDR3 protein. A D gene is named only where the DNA matches it firmly. Only some rows state a clone size, as once, few, many or a class for expanded clones.

TRBV7-8	NA	TRBJ2-7	NA	TGTGCCAGCAGCTTAGCCTCAGGGCCCTCCTACGAGCAGTACTTC	CASSLASGPSYEQYF
TRBV10-2	NA	TRBJ2-7	TRBD1	TGCGCCAGCAGTGTAGACAGGGGACCTTACGAGCAGTACTTC	CASSVDRGPYEQYF
TRBV9	NA	TRBJ1-2	NA	TGTGCCAGCAGCGTAGGGGCCCCAGCTAACTATGGCTACACCTTC	CASSVGAPANYGYTF
TRBV2	NA	TRBJ2-1	NA	TGTGCCAGCAGCTATAGCGAGAATGAGCAGTTCTTC	CASSYSENEQFF
TRBV4-1	NA	TRBJ1-1	NA	TGCGCCAGCAGCCAAGATGCGGCGACCACTGAAGCTTTCTTT	CASSQDAATTEAFF
TRBV9	NA	TRBJ2-1	NA	TGTGCCAGCAGCCGGAAGGGTCTGAGGAATGAGCAGTTCTTC	CASSRKGLRNEQFF
TRBV27	NA	TRBJ2-3	NA	TGTGCCAGCAGTTTATTGGGGGCAGATACGCAGTATTTT	CASSLLGADTQYF
TRBV2	NA	TRBJ2-1	NA	TGTGCCAGCAGTGAGTCGCTCTCCAATGAGCAGTTCTTC	CASSESLSNEQFF
TRBV4-1	NA	TRBJ2-2	TRBD2	TGCGCCAGCAGCCTTAGCGGGGGGGCTGCCGGGGAGCTGTTTTTT	CASSLSGGAAGELFF
TRBV7-6	once	TRBJ2-3	NA	TGTGCCAGCAGCTTAGTAGTTGGGACGCTGGATACGCAGTATTTT	CASSLVVGTLDTQYF
TRBV2	NA	TRBJ2-5	NA	TGTGCCAGCAGTGATCCTCAGGACTCGTACCAAGAGACCCAGTACTTC	CASSDPQDSYQETQYF
TRBV2	NA	TRBJ1-3	TRBD1	TGTGCCAGCAGTCGGGACAGCTCTGGAAACACCATATATTTT	CASSRDSSGNTIYF
TRBV5-4	NA	TRBJ2-1	NA	TGTGCCAGCAGCCCACCTGAATTGTGGTCTGAGCAGTTCTTC	CASSPPELWSEQFF
TRBV19	NA	TRBJ2-1	NA	TGTGCCAGTAGTCCGATTATGAGCTCCTACAATGAGCAGTTCTTC	CASSPIMSSYNEQFF
TRBV7-6	once	TRBJ1-1	NA	TGTGCCAGCAGCAGATACCCTGGGGTCCGTGAAGCTTTCTTT	CASSRYPGVREAFF
TRBV6-6	NA	TRBJ2-5	NA	TGTGCCAGCAGTTACAGCCTGGAGACCCAGTACTTC	CASSYSLETQYF
TRBV9	NA	TRBJ1-2	NA	TGTGCCAGCAGCGTAGGTGGGGTAACCTATGGCTACACCTTC	CASSVGGVTYGYTF
TRBV5-6	NA	TRBJ2-7	NA	TGTGCCAGCAGCTTGGCCGAGACGGGCTACGAGCAGTACTTC	CASSLAETGYEQYF